This record covers a single T cell receptor (beta chain). These data originate in a study of blood T cell repertoires in COVID-19. J was trimmed by 3 bases and V by 4 bases; bases with no gene match: 7. The CDR3 sequence is 15 residues long. The germline gives CDR1 SGHRS, CDR2 YFSETQ. Authors' analysis steps: Counts of nucleated cells, estimated from reference gene primer amplification, were obtained. The assay was immunoSEQ multiplex PCR, and TCRdb's table has in-frame clones only and misses some. The V and J calls and clone size come from that table; D and trimming were worked out from the DNA. The data hold under 250,000 clones, with roughly 85% observed a single time.

This chain joins TRBV5-1 and TRBJ1-1, with 9 bases that match TRBD1. The clonotype was recovered from a woman in her thirties or forties with active or convalescent COVID-19. The sequenced sample was peripheral blood. The CDR3: CASSAQGAADTEAFF. In nucleotides, the CDR3 is TGCGCCAGCAGCGCACAGGGGGCTGCTGACACTGAAGCTTTCTTT.